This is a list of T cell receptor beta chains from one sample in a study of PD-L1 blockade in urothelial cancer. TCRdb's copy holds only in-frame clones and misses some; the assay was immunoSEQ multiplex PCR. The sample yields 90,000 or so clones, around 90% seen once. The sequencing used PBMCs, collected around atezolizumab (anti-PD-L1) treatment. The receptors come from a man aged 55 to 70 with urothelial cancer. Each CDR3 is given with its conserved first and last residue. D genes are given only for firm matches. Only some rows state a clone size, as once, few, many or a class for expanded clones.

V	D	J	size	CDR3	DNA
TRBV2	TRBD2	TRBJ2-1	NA	CASSEQLAGNEQFF	TGTGCCAGCAGTGAACAACTAGCGGGCAATGAGCAGTTCTTC
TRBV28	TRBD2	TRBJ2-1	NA	CASRAGTSGSEQFF	TGTGCCAGCAGAGCCGGGACTAGCGGGAGTGAGCAGTTCTTC
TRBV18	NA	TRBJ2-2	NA	CASSKQPTGELFF	TGTGCCAGCTCAAAACAGCCAACCGGGGAGCTGTTTTTT
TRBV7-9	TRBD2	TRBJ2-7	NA	CASSLGGGRAYEQYF	TGTGCCAGCAGCTTAGGGGGGGGTCGGGCCTACGAGCAGTACTTC
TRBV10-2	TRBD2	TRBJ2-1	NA	CASNQLGLAGEGEQFF	TGCGCCAGCAACCAACTAGGACTAGCGGGAGAGGGTGAGCAGTTCTTC
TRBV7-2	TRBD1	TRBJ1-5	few	CASSQGTGGLRPQHF	TGTGCCAGCAGCCAAGGGACAGGGGGGTTGCGGCCCCAGCATTTT
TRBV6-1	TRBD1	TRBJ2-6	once	CASSGTRQGINSGANVLTF	TGTGCCAGCAGTGGAACCCGACAGGGAATAAACTCTGGGGCCAACGTCCTGACTTTC
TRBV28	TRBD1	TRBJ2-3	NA	CASSVGTGETDTQYF	TGTGCCAGCAGTGTAGGGACAGGGGAAACAGATACGCAGTATTTT
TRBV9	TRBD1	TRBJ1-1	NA	CASSVVDRGRAFF	TGTGCCAGCAGCGTGGTGGACAGGGGTAGGGCTTTCTTT
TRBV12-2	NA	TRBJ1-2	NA	CASRLGYGQGNGYTF	TGTGCAAGTCGCTTAGGTTACGGACAGGGAAATGGCTACACCTTC
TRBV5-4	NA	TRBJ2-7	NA	CASSLDTGSVEQYF	TGTGCCAGCAGCTTGGATACAGGGTCGGTCGAGCAGTACTTC
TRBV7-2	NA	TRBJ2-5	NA	CASSLELQETQYF	TGTGCCAGCAGCTTAGAACTTCAAGAGACCCAGTACTTC
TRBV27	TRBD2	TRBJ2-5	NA	CASSLRAGEWRETQYF	TGTGCCAGCAGTTTAAGGGCGGGAGAGTGGAGAGAGACCCAGTACTTC
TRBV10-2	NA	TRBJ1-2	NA	CASRPQGGYGYTF	TGCGCCAGCAGGCCACAGGGAGGGTATGGCTACACCTTC
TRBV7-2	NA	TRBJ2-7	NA	CASSALVPSYEQYF	TGTGCCAGCAGCGCATTAGTTCCCTCCTACGAGCAGTACTTC
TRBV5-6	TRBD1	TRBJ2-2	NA	CASNRGLTNTGELFF	TGTGCCAGCAACAGGGGGCTTACGAACACCGGGGAGCTGTTTTTT
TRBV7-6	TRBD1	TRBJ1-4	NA	CASSLGQGRNEKLFF	TGTGCCAGCAGCTTAGGACAGGGGAGGAATGAAAAACTGTTTTTT
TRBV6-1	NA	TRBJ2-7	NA	CASSEQSPYEQYF	TGTGCCAGCAGTGAACAGTCTCCCTACGAGCAGTACTTC
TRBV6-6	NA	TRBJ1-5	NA	CASSQETGNSNQPQHF	TGTGCCAGCAGTCAGGAAACAGGGAATAGCAATCAGCCCCAGCATTTT
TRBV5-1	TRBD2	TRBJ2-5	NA	CASSRLAGQETQYF	TGCGCCAGCAGCCGACTAGCGGGGCAAGAGACCCAGTACTTC
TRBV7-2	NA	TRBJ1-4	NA	CASSPNGGRWTNEKLFF	TGTGCCAGCAGCCCAAACGGGGGGCGGTGGACTAATGAAAAACTGTTTTTT
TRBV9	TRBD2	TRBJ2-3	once	CASSAHGTSGTDTQYF	TGTGCCAGCAGCGCCCACGGGACTAGCGGCACAGATACGCAGTATTTT
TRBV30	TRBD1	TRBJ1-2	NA	CAQRQGAFNYGYTF	TGTGCCCAGAGACAGGGGGCCTTTAACTATGGCTACACCTTC
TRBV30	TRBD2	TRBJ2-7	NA	CAWTPLGGNYEQYF	TGTGCCTGGACTCCTCTCGGGGGGAACTACGAGCAGTACTTC
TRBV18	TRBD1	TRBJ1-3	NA	CASSPPRSGTGGGDTIYF	TGTGCCAGCTCACCTCCGCGATCTGGGACAGGGGGTGGAGACACCATATATTTT
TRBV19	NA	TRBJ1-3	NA	CASQGPARGNTIYF	TGTGCCAGCCAGGGGCCTGCTAGAGGAAACACCATATATTTT
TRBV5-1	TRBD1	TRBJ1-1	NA	CASSLDRGNTEAFF	TGCGCCAGCAGCTTGGACAGGGGAAACACTGAAGCTTTCTTT
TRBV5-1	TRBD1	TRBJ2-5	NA	CASSRTTGDGETQYF	TGCGCCAGCAGCCGTACCACAGGGGACGGAGAGACCCAGTACTTC
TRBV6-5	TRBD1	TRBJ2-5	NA	CASSQQGALETQYF	TGTGCCAGCAGCCAGCAGGGGGCTCTGGAGACCCAGTACTTC
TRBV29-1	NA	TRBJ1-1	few	CSVDLMDRNTEAFF	TGCAGCGTTGATCTCATGGACAGGAACACTGAAGCTTTCTTT
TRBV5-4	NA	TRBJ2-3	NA	CASSLGGGTDTQYF	TGTGCCAGCAGCTTGGGGGGGGGCACAGATACGCAGTATTTT
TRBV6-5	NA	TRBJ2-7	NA	CASSYGHEQYF	TGTGCCAGCAGTTACGGGCACGAGCAGTACTTC
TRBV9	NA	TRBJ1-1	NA	CASSGDSMNTEAFF	TGTGCCAGCAGCGGTGACAGTATGAACACTGAAGCTTTCTTT
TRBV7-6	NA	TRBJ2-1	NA	CASSFRTGDNEQFF	TGTGCCAGCAGCTTTCGGACTGGGGACAATGAGCAGTTCTTC
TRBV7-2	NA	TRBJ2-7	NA	CASSLDRVGEQYF	TGTGCCAGCAGCTTAGACAGGGTTGGCGAGCAGTACTTC
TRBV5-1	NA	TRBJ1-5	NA	CASSPGVPEAGNYQPQHF	TGCGCCAGCAGCCCGGGTGTCCCTGAAGCGGGGAATTATCAGCCCCAGCATTTT
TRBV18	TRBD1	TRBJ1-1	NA	CASSRKQGASTEAFF	TGTGCCAGCTCACGGAAACAGGGGGCGTCAACTGAAGCTTTCTTT
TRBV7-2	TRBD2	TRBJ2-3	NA	CASRPRLAGGTDTQYF	TGTGCCAGCAGGCCGCGACTAGCGGGGGGCACAGATACGCAGTATTTT